The rows below give T cell receptor beta chains drawn from one sample of a study of shared clonotypes between healthy human individuals. Sequencing was performed with immunoSEQ multiplex PCR; in TCRdb, only in-frame clones are kept and a portion is missing. The data hold roughly 2 million clones, with roughly 95% observed a single time. The sample was naive CD4+ T cells sorted from blood. The receptors derive from a man aged 18 to 29 in good health. The conserved cysteine and the conserved F or W are not part of the CDR3 here. Each record gives: J gene, clone size, V gene, CDR3 length, CDR3 protein. A row's size may be missing; if present it is once, few, many or a size class.

TRBJ1-1 - TRBV6-5 12 ASSSADGNLEAF
TRBJ1-5 - TRBV6-1 13 ASSENVGVQSPQH
TRBJ2-1 once TRBV10-3 12 AISDQSSYNEQF
TRBJ2-1 - TRBV19 9 ASRLSHEQF
TRBJ2-3 - TRBV2 13 ASSVRGGPPDTQY
TRBJ1-1 - TRBV13 13 ASSWDRAMNTEAF
TRBJ2-1 - TRBV5-1 15 ASSFELAAGFYNEQF
TRBJ2-3 - TRBV29-1 12 SGFDRPPTDTQY
TRBJ2-6 - TRBV7-6 16 ASSLAITAGSGANVLT
TRBJ2-3 - TRBV6-5 11 ASTGGAWDTQY
TRBJ2-1 - TRBV6-1 11 ASRSRGGSEQF
TRBJ2-5 - TRBV18 14 ASSPQAAGVQETQY
TRBJ1-6 - TRBV10-2 12 ASSESGGNSPLH
TRBJ2-3 - TRBV9 11 ASSVLVGDTQY
TRBJ2-1 - TRBV2 12 ASSVQRNVNEQF
TRBJ2-2 - TRBV6-1 13 ASRGGQENTGELF
TRBJ2-7 - TRBV21-1 12 ASSKGLPENEQY
TRBJ1-2 - TRBV18 13 ASSPPSRGFYGYT
TRBJ1-6 - TRBV6-1 13 ASSRAGGSTSPLH
TRBJ2-1 - TRBV30 17 AWSGDMTSGRAKYNEQF
TRBJ2-2 - TRBV14 13 ASSLLAGVTGELF
TRBJ1-6 few TRBV6-1 14 ASSEDRGRVNSPLH
TRBJ2-1 - TRBV6-4 11 ASSDLLSNEQF
TRBJ1-5 - TRBV4-1 12 ASSQGQGNQPQH
TRBJ1-1 - TRBV19 11 ASSLDRDTTAF
TRBJ2-3 - TRBV6-6 11 ASSYVGTDTQY
TRBJ2-2 - TRBV9 14 ASSATGTGWTGELF
TRBJ1-1 - TRBV18 12 ASSKGGAFTEAF
TRBJ2-6 - TRBV4-1 16 ASSQAGTGTVRTNVLT
TRBJ2-7 - TRBV5-1 12 ASSLEGLASLQY
TRBJ1-4 once TRBV5-1 13 ASSLGQTTNEKLF
TRBJ2-3 - TRBV9 13 ASSVDVGITDTQY
TRBJ1-2 - TRBV6-5 13 ASSYSGRVYDGYT
TRBJ1-1 - TRBV30 10 AWRIWGMEAF
TRBJ2-7 - TRBV7-8 15 ASSKFRPWDASYEQY
TRBJ2-5 few TRBV14 15 ASSLRTSGSFGETQY
TRBJ2-6 - TRBV28 11 ASVSSGANVLT
TRBJ1-6 - TRBV7-9 15 ASSLGSGRRGDSPLH
TRBJ2-6 - TRBV2 14 ASSGGPARGANVLT
TRBJ1-2 - TRBV2 12 ASRSTGGGFGYT